The 10 T cell receptor beta chains listed next were all sequenced from one sample in a study of T cell responses to AZD1222 COVID-19 vaccine. Sequencing used immunoSEQ multiplex PCR; TCRdb keeps in-frame clones, though not all of them. Of roughly 89,000 clones in the sample, more than 75% are singletons; the top ten hold around 5.1%. Material: peripheral blood, obtained on day 0 of MenACWY control vaccination. These receptors were obtained from an adult in good health.

This chain connects TRBV4-3 to TRBJ2-4; 9 bases are shared with TRBD2. The germline V gene encodes CDR1 LGHNA and CDR2 YSLEER. The length of the CDR3 is 18 residues. Trimming took 1 base from V and 9 from J; bases not matched to a gene: 16. DNA of the CDR3: TGCGCCAGCAGCCAAGTCGGGAGCGGGGGGTTTTTTTGGGGCATTCAGTACTTC. Translated: CASSQVGSGGFFWGIQYF.

V and J are TRBV28 and TRBJ1-1; no clear D. The CDR3 consists of 12 residues. V gave up 3 bases and J gave up 4 bases, with 6 bases separating them. Germline V lookup: CDR1 MDHEN, CDR2 SYDVKM. CDR3 protein: CASSLGSTEAFF. In DNA form, the CDR3 reads TGTGCCAGCAGTTTGGGAAGCACTGAAGCTTTCTTT.

The chain combines TRBV6-5 with TRBJ1-2, with D possibly matching TRBD1 (6 bases). Germline V gives CDR1 MNHEY, CDR2 SVGAGI. Trimming shortened V by 0 bases and J by 2 bases, and 10 bases separated the two germline ends. The CDR3 runs to 15 residues. CDR3: CASSYSYRENYGYTF. The CDR3 DNA is TGTGCCAGCAGTTACTCATACAGGGAAAACTATGGCTACACCTTC.

The chain couples TRBV27 to TRBJ1-2; D is possibly TRBD1 (6 bases). This CDR3 is built from 14 residues. The germline CDR1 and CDR2 sequences are MNHEY and SMNVEV (reference sequence). V lost 5 bases and J 7 bases, leaving 17 bases between the germline ends. The CDR3 loop reads CASSPPGAPGGYTF. CDR3 coding DNA: TGTGCCAGCAGTCCTCCGGGGGCGCCCGGTGGCTACACCTTC.

The chain's CDR3 is CASSVSSGRAVGELFF. The CDR3 nucleotides read TGTGCCAGCAGCGTATCTAGCGGGAGGGCCGTCGGGGAGCTGTTTTTT. V gene TRBV9 combines with J gene TRBJ2-2, with 12 bases matching TRBD2. Germline-derived CDR1 and CDR2 are SGDLS and YYNGEE. The J segment lost 7 bases and the V segment lost 1 base, leaving 5 bases of the junction unmatched. The CDR3 extends over 16 amino acids.

The J gene is TRBJ1-4, the V gene TRBV10-3; D might be TRBD1 (5 bases). Trimming stripped 4 bases from V and 2 bases from J, with 8 bases between. Germline values: CDR1 ENHRY, CDR2 SYGVKD. The CDR3 contains 14 residues. CDR3 sequence reads: CAISAGVTNEKLFF. CDR3 nucleotides: TGTGCCATCAGTGCGGGGGTGACTAATGAAAAACTGTTTTTT.

The chain carries TRBV19 and TRBJ1-5, with a possible D match to TRBD1 (5 bases). Germline V gives CDR1 LNHDA, CDR2 SQIVND (reference sequence). V was shortened by 5 bases and J by 5 bases, with 13 bases between the two germline ends. CDR3 length: 14 amino acids. DNA for the CDR3: TGTGCCAGTAGTGTGGGGGGGTATTATCAGCCCCAGCATTTT. Its protein is CASSVGGYYQPQHF.

The rearrangement links TRBV30 to TRBJ1-5; D is unresolved. The CDR3 length is 14 residues. V lost 3 bases and J 9 bases, leaving 18 bases between the germline ends. The germline gives CDR1 GTSNPN, CDR2 SVGIG (reference sequence). The CDR3 reads CAWSPGLTVPPQHF. CDR3 nucleotide sequence: TGTGCCTGGAGCCCCGGGCTTACCGTCCCGCCCCAGCATTTT.

V gene TRBV7-9 combines with J gene TRBJ1-5, with unresolved D. The CDR3 totals 15 residues. Looked up from germline, CDR1 is SEHNR and CDR2 is FQNEAQ (reference sequence). Trimming cost V 1 base and J 3 bases, with 10 bases left between them. CDR3 in DNA: TGTGCCAGCAGCTTAGAAGACGGATACAATCAGCCCCAGCATTTT. Translating gives CASSLEDGYNQPQHF.

J is TRBJ1-5 and V is TRBV5-6, with 7 nucleotides matching TRBD1. Germline V lookup: CDR1 SGHDT, CDR2 YYEEEE. Trimming removed 1 base from V and 5 bases from J; junction bases left unmatched: 3. The CDR3 runs to 14 residues. The CDR3 region has the DNA TGTGCCAGCAGCTTGCAGCAGGGGGATCAGCCCCAGCATTTT. It codes for CASSLQQGDQPQHF.